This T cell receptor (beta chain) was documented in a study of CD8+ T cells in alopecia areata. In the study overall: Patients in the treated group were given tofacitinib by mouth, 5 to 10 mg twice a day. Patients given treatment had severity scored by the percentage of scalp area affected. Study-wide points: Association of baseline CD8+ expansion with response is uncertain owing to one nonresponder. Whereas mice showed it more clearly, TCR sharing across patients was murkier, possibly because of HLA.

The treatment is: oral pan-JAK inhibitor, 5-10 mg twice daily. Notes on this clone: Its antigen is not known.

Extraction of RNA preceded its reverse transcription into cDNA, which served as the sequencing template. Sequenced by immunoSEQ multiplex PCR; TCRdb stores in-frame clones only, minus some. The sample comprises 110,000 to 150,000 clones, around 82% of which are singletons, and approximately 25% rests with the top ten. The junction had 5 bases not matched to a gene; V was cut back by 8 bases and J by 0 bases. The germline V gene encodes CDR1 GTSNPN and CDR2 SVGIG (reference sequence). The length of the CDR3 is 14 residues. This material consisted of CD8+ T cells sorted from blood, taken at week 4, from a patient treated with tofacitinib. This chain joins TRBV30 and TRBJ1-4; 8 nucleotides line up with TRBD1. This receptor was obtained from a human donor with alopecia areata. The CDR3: CAGLDRATNEKLFF. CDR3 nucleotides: TGTGCCGGTCTGGACAGGGCAACTAATGAAAAACTGTTTTTT.